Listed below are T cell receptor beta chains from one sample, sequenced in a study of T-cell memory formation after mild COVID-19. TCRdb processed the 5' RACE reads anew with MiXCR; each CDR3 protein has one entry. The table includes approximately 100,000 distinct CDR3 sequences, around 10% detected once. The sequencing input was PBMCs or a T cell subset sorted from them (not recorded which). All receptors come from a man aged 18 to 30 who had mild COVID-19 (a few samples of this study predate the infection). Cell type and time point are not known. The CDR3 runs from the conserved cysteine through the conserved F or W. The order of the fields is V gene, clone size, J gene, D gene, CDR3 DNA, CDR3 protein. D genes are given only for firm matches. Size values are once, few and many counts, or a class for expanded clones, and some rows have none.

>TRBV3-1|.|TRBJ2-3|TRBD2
TGTGCCAGCAGCCAAGTAGCGCGGGGGGGCCTAGATACGCAGTATTTT
CASSQVARGGLDTQYF
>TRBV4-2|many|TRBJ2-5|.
TGTGCCAGCAGCCAAGAAATAGGAATGCAAGAGACCCAGTACTTC
CASSQEIGMQETQYF
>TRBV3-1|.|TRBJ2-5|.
TGTGCCAGCAGCCAAGTACAGAGGGGGGGCCAGGAGACCCAGTACTTC
CASSQVQRGGQETQYF
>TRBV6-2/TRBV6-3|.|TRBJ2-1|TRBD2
TGTGCCAGCAGAGGAATAGCGGGGCTCTACAATGAGCAGTTCTTC
CASRGIAGLYNEQFF
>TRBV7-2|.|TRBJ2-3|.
TGTGCCAGCAGCACTAAGGGGGGGGTGGATACGCAGTATTTT
CASSTKGGVDTQYF
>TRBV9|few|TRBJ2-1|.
TGTGCCAGCAGCGTATTCCAGGACAGTATAAATGAGCAGTTCTTC
CASSVFQDSINEQFF
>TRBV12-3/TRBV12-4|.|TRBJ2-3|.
TGTGCCAGCAGCCCATCGACGAACAGGGCAGATACGCAGTATTTT
CASSPSTNRADTQYF
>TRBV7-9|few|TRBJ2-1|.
TGTGCCAGCAGCTTCCGGGCTGAGCAGTTCTTC
CASSFRAEQFF
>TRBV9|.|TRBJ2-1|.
TGTGCCAGCAGCGCAGGGGAACAGGGCACCTACAATGAGCAGTTCTTC
CASSAGEQGTYNEQFF
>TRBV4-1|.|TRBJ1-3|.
TGCGCCAGCAGGCCCAGGGTTGGAAACACCATATATTTT
CASRPRVGNTIYF
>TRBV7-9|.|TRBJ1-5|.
TGTGCCAGCAGTCAAGCCGACGGAAATCAGCCCCAGCATTTT
CASSQADGNQPQHF
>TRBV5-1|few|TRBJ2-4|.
TGCGCCAGCAGCTTATCCGGGGCCTATGACATTCAGTACTTC
CASSLSGAYDIQYF
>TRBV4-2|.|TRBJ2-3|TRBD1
TGTGCCAGCAGCCAATCCGGACAGGGGCATGCAGATACGCAGTATTTT
CASSQSGQGHADTQYF
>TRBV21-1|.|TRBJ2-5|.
TGTGCCAGCAGCGACCGGACAGGACCTCGGGAGACCCAGTACTTC
CASSDRTGPRETQYF
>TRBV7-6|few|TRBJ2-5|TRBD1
TGTGCCAGCAGCTTGGACAGGGTAGAAAAGGGGGAGAAACAGTACTTC
CASSLDRVEKGEKQYF
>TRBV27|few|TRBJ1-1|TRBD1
TGTGCCAGCAGTTTTTGGGCAGGGGGCATGAACACTGAAGCTTTCTTT
CASSFWAGGMNTEAFF
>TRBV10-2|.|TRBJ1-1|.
TGCGCCAGCAGTGAACGAGGAGGCTTGAACACTGAAGCTTTCTTT
CASSERGGLNTEAFF
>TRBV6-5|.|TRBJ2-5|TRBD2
TGTGCCAGCAGACTAGCGGGGGGGCCGGGGGAGACCCAGTACTTC
CASRLAGGPGETQYF
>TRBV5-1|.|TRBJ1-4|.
TGCGCCAGCAGCACCGACCCGAGGGAAAAACTGTTTTTT
CASSTDPREKLFF
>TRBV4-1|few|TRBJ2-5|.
TGCGCCAGCAGCCAAGTACCAGGGGAGGAGACCCAGTACTTC
CASSQVPGEETQYF
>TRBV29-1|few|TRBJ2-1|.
TGCAGCGTCAAGGCGGTTTACAATGAGCAGTTCTTC
CSVKAVYNEQFF
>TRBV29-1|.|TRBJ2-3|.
TGCAGCGTTGAAAGTGGCATTCCCTCGATGGCAGATACGCAGTATTTT
CSVESGIPSMADTQYF
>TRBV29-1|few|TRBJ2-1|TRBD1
TGCAGCGTCCTGGGACAGCGAACCTACAATGAGCAGTTCTTC
CSVLGQRTYNEQFF
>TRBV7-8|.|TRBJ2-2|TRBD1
TGTGCCAGCAGCTTCACAGGGGAGAACACCGGGGAGCTGTTTTTT
CASSFTGENTGELFF
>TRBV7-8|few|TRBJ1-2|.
TGTGCCAGCATCGGATTACAGGGTGTCAATGACTATGGCTACACCTTC
CASIGLQGVNDYGYTF
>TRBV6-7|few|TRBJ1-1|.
TGTGCCAGCAGTCGGGGACGGGGATGGGACACTGAAGCTTTCTTT
CASSRGRGWDTEAFF
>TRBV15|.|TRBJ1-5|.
TGTGCCACCAGCGGGGGGACGGCTAGCAATCAGCCCCAGCATTTT
CATSGGTASNQPQHF
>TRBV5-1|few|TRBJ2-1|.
TGCGCCAGCAGCTTGTTCGTTGGTTCCTACAATGAGCAGTTCTTC
CASSLFVGSYNEQFF
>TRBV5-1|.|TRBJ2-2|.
TGCGCCAGCAGTCCGGGGCAGGCGAACACCGGGGAGCTGTTTTTT
CASSPGQANTGELFF
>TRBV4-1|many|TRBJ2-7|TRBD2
TGCGCCAGCAGCCAAGAGGAAGCGGGGGCCTACGAGCAGTACTTC
CASSQEEAGAYEQYF
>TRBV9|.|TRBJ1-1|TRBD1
TGTGCCAGCAGCGTAGGAGACAGGGGCTACACTGAAGCTTTCTTT
CASSVGDRGYTEAFF
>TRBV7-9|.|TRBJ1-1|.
TGTGCCAGCAGACCTCTGGGACAAGGAGCGGGCACTGAAGCTTTCTTT
CASRPLGQGAGTEAFF
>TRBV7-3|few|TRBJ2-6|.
TGTGCCAGCAGCGTGTCCGGGACACCCTCTGGGGCCAACGTCCTGACTTTC
CASSVSGTPSGANVLTF
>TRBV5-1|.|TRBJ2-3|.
TGCGCCAGCAGCCACACGGGCCATCGGGGGATCACAGATACGCAGTATTTT
CASSHTGHRGITDTQYF
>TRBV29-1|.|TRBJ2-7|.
TGCAGCGTTGATGGGCAGGGTTCCTACGAGCAGTACTTC
CSVDGQGSYEQYF
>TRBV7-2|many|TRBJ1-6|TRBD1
TGTGCCAGCAGCTTATATTCGAGGACAGGGGAAAATTCACCCCTCCACTTT
CASSLYSRTGENSPLHF
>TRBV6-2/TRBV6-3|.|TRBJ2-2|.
TGTGCCAGCGGCCCAGGCGCCGGGGAGCTGTTTTTT
CASGPGAGELFF
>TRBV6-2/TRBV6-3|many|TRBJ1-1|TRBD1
TGTGCCAGCAGTGAGGGACAGGGGCCGATGAACACTGAAGCTTTCTTT
CASSEGQGPMNTEAFF
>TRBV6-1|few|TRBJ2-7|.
TGTGCCAGCAGTGAAGACGCCGAGACGGAGCAGTACTTC
CASSEDAETEQYF
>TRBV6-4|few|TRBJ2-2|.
TGTGCCAGCAGTAGCAACAGCGCGAACACCGGGGAGCTGTTTTTT
CASSSNSANTGELFF
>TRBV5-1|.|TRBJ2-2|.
TGCGCCAGCAGCTGGGACGGATCGAACACCGGGGAGCTGTTTTTT
CASSWDGSNTGELFF
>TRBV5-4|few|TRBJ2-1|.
TGTGCCAGCAGCTCCCTCGGGGAAGGTTACAATGAGCAGTTCTTC
CASSSLGEGYNEQFF